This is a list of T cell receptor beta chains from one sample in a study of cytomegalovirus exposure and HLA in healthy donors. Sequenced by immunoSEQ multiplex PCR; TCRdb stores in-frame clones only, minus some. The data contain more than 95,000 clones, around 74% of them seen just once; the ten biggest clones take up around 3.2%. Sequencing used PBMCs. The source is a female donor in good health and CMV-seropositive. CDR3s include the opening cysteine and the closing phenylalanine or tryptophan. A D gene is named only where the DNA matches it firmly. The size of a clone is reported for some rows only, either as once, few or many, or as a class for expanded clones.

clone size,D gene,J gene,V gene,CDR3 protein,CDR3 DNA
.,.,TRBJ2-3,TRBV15,CATLPEELTSDTQYF,TGTGCCACCCTCCCTGAGGAACTCACCTCAGATACGCAGTATTTT
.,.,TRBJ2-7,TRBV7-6,CASSSGLPPYEQYF,TGTGCCAGCAGCTCGGGACTTCCGCCCTACGAGCAGTACTTC
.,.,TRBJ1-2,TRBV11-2,CASSLMGAGDGYTF,TGTGCCAGCAGCTTAATGGGGGCAGGGGATGGCTACACCTTC
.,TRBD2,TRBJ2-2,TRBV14,CASSQVGTSGSGELFF,TGTGCCAGCAGCCAAGTCGGGACTAGCGGGTCCGGGGAGCTGTTTTTT
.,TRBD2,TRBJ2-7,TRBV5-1,CASSILAGTSYEQYF,TGCGCCAGCAGCATCCTAGCGGGGACCTCCTACGAGCAGTACTTC
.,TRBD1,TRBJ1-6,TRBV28,CASIQQGDSPLHF,TGTGCCAGCATCCAACAGGGGGACTCACCCCTCCACTTT
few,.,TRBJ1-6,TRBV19,CASSTGAPNSPLHF,TGTGCCAGTAGTACAGGGGCTCCTAATTCACCCCTCCACTTT
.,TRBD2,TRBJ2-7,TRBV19,CASAGQMEYEQYF,TGTGCCTCAGCGGGGCAGATGGAATACGAGCAGTACTTC
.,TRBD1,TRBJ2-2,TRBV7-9,CASSPARDRNTGELFF,TGTGCCAGCAGCCCCGCTCGGGACAGGAACACCGGGGAGCTGTTTTTT
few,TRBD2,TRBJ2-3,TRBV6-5,CASSPGGEMRDTQYF,TGTGCCAGCAGTCCGGGAGGGGAGATGAGAGATACGCAGTATTTT
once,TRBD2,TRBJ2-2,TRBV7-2,CASSSSGNTGELFF,TGTGCCAGCAGCTCTAGCGGAAACACCGGGGAGCTGTTTTTT
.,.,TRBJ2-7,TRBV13,CASSLSGNEQYF,TGTGCCAGCAGCTTATCGGGGAACGAGCAGTACTTC
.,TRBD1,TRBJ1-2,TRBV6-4,CASSESGGADGYTF,TGTGCCAGCAGTGAATCAGGGGGCGCGGATGGCTACACCTTC
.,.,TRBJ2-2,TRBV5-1,CAGSWSAANGAGELFF,TGCGCCGGCAGCTGGTCCGCCGCGAACGGGGCCGGGGAGCTGTTTTTT
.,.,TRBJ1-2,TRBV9,CASSVQGPYGYTF,TGTGCCAGCAGCGTGCAGGGGCCCTATGGCTACACCTTC
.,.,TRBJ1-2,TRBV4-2,CASSQERQGSHTFYGYTF,TGTGCCAGCAGCCAAGAGAGGCAGGGATCCCATACGTTTTACGGCTACACCTTC
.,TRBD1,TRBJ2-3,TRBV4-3,CASSLWFDRGRDTQYF,TGCGCCAGCAGCCTTTGGTTCGACAGGGGGCGAGATACGCAGTATTTT
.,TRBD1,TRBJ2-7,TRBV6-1,CASSTDRGPYEQYF,TGTGCCAGCAGTACGGACAGGGGCCCCTACGAGCAGTACTTC
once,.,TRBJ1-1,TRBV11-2,CASSLGLNTEAFF,TGTGCCAGCAGCTTAGGACTAAACACTGAAGCTTTCTTT
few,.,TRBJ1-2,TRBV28,CASRSAPRGYGYTF,TGTGCCAGCAGGAGTGCTCCTCGCGGCTATGGCTACACCTTC
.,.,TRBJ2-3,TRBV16,CASSLLLNTQYF,TGTGCCAGCAGCCTTCTACTAAATACGCAGTATTTT
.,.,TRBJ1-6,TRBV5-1,CASSLRQGPSPLHF,TGCGCCAGCAGCTTGCGTCAGGGGCCTTCACCCCTCCACTTT
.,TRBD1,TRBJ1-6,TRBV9,CASSVAMGQGNSPLHF,TGTGCCAGCAGCGTAGCAATGGGACAGGGCAATTCACCCCTCCACTTT
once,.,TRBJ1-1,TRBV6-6,CASRVPPGQTWSEAFF,TGTGCCAGCAGAGTTCCTCCGGGACAAACCTGGAGTGAAGCTTTCTTT
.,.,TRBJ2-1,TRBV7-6,CASSPLRGSYNEQFF,TGTGCCAGCAGCCCACTCAGGGGTTCCTACAATGAGCAGTTCTTC
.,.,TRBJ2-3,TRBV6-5,CASSSWDSSTDTQYF,TGTGCCAGCAGCTCCTGGGACTCTAGCACAGATACGCAGTATTTT
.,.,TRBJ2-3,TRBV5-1,CASSLGGGTDTQYF,TGCGCCAGCAGCTTGGGGGGGGGCACAGATACGCAGTATTTT
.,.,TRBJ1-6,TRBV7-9,CASSLFYGGGTSPLHF,TGTGCCAGCAGCTTATTTTATGGCGGGGGTACGTCACCCCTCCACTTT
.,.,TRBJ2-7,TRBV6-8,CASGWTGTYEQYF,TGTGCCAGCGGATGGACTGGTACCTACGAGCAGTACTTC
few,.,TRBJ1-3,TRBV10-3,CAISASTGNTIYF,TGTGCCATCAGTGCGAGTACTGGAAACACCATATATTTT
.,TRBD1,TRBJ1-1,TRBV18,CASSLGTARGGTEAFF,TGTGCCAGCTCACTGGGGACAGCCAGAGGGGGCACTGAAGCTTTCTTT
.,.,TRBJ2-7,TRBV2,CASSVGRLRGSYEQYF,TGTGCCAGCAGTGTGGGCCGGCTGCGGGGTTCCTACGAGCAGTACTTC
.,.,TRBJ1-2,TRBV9,CASSVAGGDRDGYTF,TGTGCCAGCAGCGTCGCAGGAGGGGATCGCGATGGCTACACCTTC
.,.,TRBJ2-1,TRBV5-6,CASSLGRQYNEQFF,TGTGCCAGCAGCTTGGGGAGACAGTACAATGAGCAGTTCTTC
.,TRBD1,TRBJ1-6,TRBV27,CASSPRQGFSPLHF,TGTGCCAGCAGCCCTCGACAGGGTTTCTCACCCCTCCACTTT
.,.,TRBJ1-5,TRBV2,CASNPFSGLPEPQHF,TGTGCCAGCAACCCGTTCAGTGGGCTGCCTGAGCCCCAGCATTTT
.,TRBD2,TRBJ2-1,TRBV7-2,CASSISRLAGGVNEQFF,TGTGCCAGCAGCATATCACGACTAGCGGGGGGGGTCAATGAGCAGTTCTTC
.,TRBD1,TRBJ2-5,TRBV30,CAWSVLWDRGGETQYF,TGTGCCTGGAGTGTATTATGGGACAGGGGAGGCGAGACCCAGTACTTC
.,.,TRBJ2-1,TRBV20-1,CSAAQGEQFF,TGCAGTGCTGCCCAGGGCGAGCAGTTCTTC
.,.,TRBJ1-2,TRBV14,CASSQDRGASYGYTF,TGTGCCAGCAGCCAAGATCGGGGGGCGAGCTATGGCTACACCTTC
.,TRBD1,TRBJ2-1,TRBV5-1,CASRSDRGSYNEQFF,TGCGCCAGCAGGTCGGACAGGGGATCCTACAATGAGCAGTTCTTC
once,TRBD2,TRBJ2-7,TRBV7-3,CASSLIGGGREQYF,TGTGCCAGCAGCTTAATTGGCGGGGGAAGAGAGCAGTACTTC
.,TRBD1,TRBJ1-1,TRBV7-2,CASSGTGIVKAFF,TGTGCCAGCAGCGGGACAGGGATCGTAAAAGCTTTCTTT